Here is one T cell receptor beta chain with its context. These data belong to a study of T cell changes during pregnancy in multiple sclerosis. Assay used: immunoSEQ multiplex PCR; TCRdb lists only in-frame clones, some missing. The sample gives about 75,000 clones, 85% to 95% of which show up once; 0.4% to 0.45% is in the top ten. The CDR3 spans 12 residues. The ends were cut back, 0 bases at V and 11 bases at J, with 8 bases in the middle. Germline CDR1 and CDR2: MNHNY and SVGAGI (reference sequence). The sequence was collected from a female donor with multiple sclerosis, enrolled in a pregnancy study. The chain recombines TRBV6-6 with TRBJ1-5; D remains unclear. Sequencing used CD4+ T cells from peripheral blood mononuclear cells, obtained before pregnancy. In nucleotides, the CDR3 is TGTGCCAGCAGTTACTCGATAGACTCCCAGCATTTT. Its protein is CASSYSIDSQHF.